This T cell receptor (beta chain) was captured by sequencing in a study of T-cell memory formation after mild COVID-19. Turning to the study itself: Largely, TCR clusters stayed within a single donor. Notes on the study in general: Day 15 to 85 contracting clones showed balanced CD4/CD8; later expanders leaned CD4+.

About this clonotype: What it binds is unknown.

The CDR3 spans 18 residues. Unmatched junction bases numbered 16, after V lost 5 bases and J lost 8 bases. The V gene's germline CDR1 is SGHAT and CDR2 FQNNGV. TCRalpha and TCRbeta libraries used 5'RACE with constant-segment primers and UMIs. TCRdb itself ran the 5' RACE reads through MiXCR, one entry per CDR3 protein. This sample yields around 500,000 distinct CDR3 sequences, of which 15% to 20% are seen a single time; roughly 12% belongs to the top ten. This sequence joins TRBV11-2 and TRBJ2-1, with 12 bases fitting TRBD2. Sequenced input: PBMCs or a T cell subset sorted from them (not recorded which). The sequence derives from an adult woman who had mild COVID-19 (a few samples of this study predate the infection). Cell type and time point are not known. In nucleotides, the CDR3 is TGTGCCAGCAGCCCTTACCCACGGCCTAGCGGGAGGGTGGATGAGCAGTTCTTC. Amino acids: CASSPYPRPSGRVDEQFF.